This note documents a single T cell receptor (beta chain) sequence. The antigen remains undetermined. Germline V gene data show CDR1 as MGHRA and CDR2 as YSYEKL. This CDR3 is built from 14 residues. V dropped 3 bases and J dropped 2; count of bases not matched to a gene: 2. Depth targeted 1 in 200,000 to 1 in 1 million T cells, averaging approximately 10x coverage per clonotype. Assay used: immunoSEQ multiplex PCR; TCRdb lists only in-frame clones, some missing. The sample records roughly 220,000 clones, approximately 75% being singletons. The source of the sample is a study of cytotoxic CD8 clonotypes in ibrutinib-treated CLL. The overall study: Response samples were taken after a median about twelve months of treatment, range 6 to 36. Study-level points and caveats: Sampling schedules were unmatched across sustained-remission and progressing patients.

The chain links TRBV4-1 to TRBJ2-7, with 9 bases matching TRBD2. Source: PBMCs, taken after 12 months of ibrutinib treatment. This TCR was recovered from a human donor with chronic lymphocytic leukemia. In DNA, the CDR3 is TGCGCCAGCAGCCATCTAGCGGGAACCTACGAGCAGTACTTC. This sequence encodes CASSHLAGTYEQYF.